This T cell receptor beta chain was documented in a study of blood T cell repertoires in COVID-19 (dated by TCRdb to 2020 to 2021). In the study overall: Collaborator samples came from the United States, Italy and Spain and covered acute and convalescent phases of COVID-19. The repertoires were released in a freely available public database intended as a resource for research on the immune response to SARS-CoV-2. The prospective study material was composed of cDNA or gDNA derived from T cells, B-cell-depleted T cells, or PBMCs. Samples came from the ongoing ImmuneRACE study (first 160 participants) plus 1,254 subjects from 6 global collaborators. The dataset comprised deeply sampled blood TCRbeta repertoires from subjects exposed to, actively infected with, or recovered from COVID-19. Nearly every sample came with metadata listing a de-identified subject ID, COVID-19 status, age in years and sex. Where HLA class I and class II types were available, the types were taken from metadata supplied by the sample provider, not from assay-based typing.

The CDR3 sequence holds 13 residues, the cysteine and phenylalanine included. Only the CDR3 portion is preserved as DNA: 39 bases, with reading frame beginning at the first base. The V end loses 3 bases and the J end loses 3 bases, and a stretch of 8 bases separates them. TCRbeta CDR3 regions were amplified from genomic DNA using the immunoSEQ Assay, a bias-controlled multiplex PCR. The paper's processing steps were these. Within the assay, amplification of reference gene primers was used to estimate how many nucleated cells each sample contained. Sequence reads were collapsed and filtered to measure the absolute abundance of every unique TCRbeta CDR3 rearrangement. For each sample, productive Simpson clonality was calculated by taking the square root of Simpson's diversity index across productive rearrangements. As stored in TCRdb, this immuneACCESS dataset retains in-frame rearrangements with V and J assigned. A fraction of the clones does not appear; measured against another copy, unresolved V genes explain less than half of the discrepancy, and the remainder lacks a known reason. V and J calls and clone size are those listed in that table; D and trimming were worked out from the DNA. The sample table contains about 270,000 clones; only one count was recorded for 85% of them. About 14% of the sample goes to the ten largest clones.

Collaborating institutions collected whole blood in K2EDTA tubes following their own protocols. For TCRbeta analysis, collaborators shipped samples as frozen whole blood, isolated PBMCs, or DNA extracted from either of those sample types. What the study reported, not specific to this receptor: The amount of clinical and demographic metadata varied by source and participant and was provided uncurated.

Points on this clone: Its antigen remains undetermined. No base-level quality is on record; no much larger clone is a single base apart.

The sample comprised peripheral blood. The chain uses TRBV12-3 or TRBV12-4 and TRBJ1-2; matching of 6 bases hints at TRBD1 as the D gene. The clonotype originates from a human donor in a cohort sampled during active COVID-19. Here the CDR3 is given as CASSLQGHYGYTF. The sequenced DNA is TGTGCCAGCAGTTTGCAGGGGCACTATGGCTACACCTTC.